These 21 T cell receptor beta chains originate from one sample sequenced in a study of identical twins. TCRdb fed the 5' RACE reads into MiXCR, producing one record per CDR3 protein. The repertoire has some 1,600,000 distinct CDR3 sequences, less than 35% of them found once; the top ten carry approximately 0.29%. The sample comprised cord blood. Source of these receptors: a newborn girl in good health.

The chain is built from TRBV4-1 and TRBJ2-1; 10 bases are shared with TRBD2. Unmatched junction bases numbered 18, after V lost 3 bases and J lost 10 bases. CDR3 length: 18 amino acids. CDR1 and CDR2 from the germline V gene are MGHRA and YSYEKL. DNA of the CDR3: TGCGCCAGCAGCCACCCTAAATCTGTTCTAGCGGGGGCGGGGGAGCAGTTCTTC. Its protein is CASSHPKSVLAGAGEQFF.

The table lists this clonotype with many counts. The chain carries TRBV27 and TRBJ1-5; D gene uncertain. Germline lookup yields CDR1 MNHEY and CDR2 SMNVEV (reference sequence). The CDR3 contains 16 residues. The V end was cut by 2 bases, the J end by 0 bases, with 11 bases between. The CDR3 sequence is CASSLGSSYSNQPQHF. In DNA, the CDR3 is TGTGCCAGCAGTTTAGGGTCCAGCTATAGCAATCAGCCCCAGCATTTT.

This clonotype was recorded at least ten times. The chain uses TRBV14 and TRBJ2-1; unclear D gene. Between the trimmed V and J ends, which lost 5 bases and 9 bases, there was a span of 11 bases. The CDR3 covers 12 residues. Germline assignment: CDR1 SGHDN and CDR2 FVKESK. CDR3 DNA: TGTGCCAGCAGCTCATCCGGAATTGAGCAGTTCTTC. It codes for CASSSSGIEQFF.

Only a few counts were recorded for this clonotype. The V and J genes are TRBV20-1 and TRBJ2-1, with 13 positions matching TRBD2. Germline CDR1 and CDR2: DFQATT and SNEGSKA (reference sequence). CDR3 length: 13 amino acids. The V segment lost 5 bases and the J segment 5 bases; nucleotides outside the gene matches: 0. In DNA form, the CDR3 reads TGCAGTGCTGGACTAGCGGGAGACAATGAGCAGTTCTTC. This encodes CSAGLAGDNEQFF.

The chain couples TRBV5-1 to TRBJ2-1; perhaps TRBD2 as D (6 bases). Germline V gene lookup returns CDR1 SGHRS and CDR2 YFSETQ. V was cut by 4 bases and J by 8 bases, with 19 bases left in between. This CDR3 region has 15 residues. This CDR3 is CASSPGTRARYEQFF. DNA for the CDR3: TGCGCCAGCAGCCCCGGGACTCGCGCTAGGTATGAGCAGTTCTTC.

This clonotype was found many times. The chain has TRBV20-1 and TRBJ2-7; 7 positions agree with TRBD1. CDR1 is DFQATT, CDR2 SNEGSKA, per germline (reference sequence). V was clipped by 6 bases and J by 1 base; unmatched bases: 3. This CDR3 has 12 residues. CDR3 sequence reads: CSAPTGSYEQYF. In nucleotides, the CDR3 is TGCAGTGCCCCGACAGGGTCCTACGAGCAGTACTTC.

CDR3 region: CATQAGSEQFF. CDR3 nucleotide sequence: TGTGCCACCCAGGCCGGGAGTGAGCAGTTCTTC. The J gene is TRBJ2-1, the V gene TRBV24-1; possible D gene TRBD2, 6 bases. This CDR3 is 11 amino acids long. Germline loops: CDR1 KGHDR, CDR2 SFDVKD. The V gene lost 9 bases and the J gene lost 9 bases, with 11 bases spanning the gap.

Comment on this clonotype: The junction departs from the called germline gene at one end, perhaps through a read error. The chain uses TRBV15 and TRBJ2-5, with unresolved D. Gene TRBJ2-7 matches the end of the DNA better, so the J call may be wrong. Germline-derived CDR1 and CDR2 are LNHNV and YYDKDF (reference sequence). CDR3 length: 13 residues. The CDR3 bases are TGTGCCACCAGCGGAGATTACGGGTACGAGCAGTACTTC. Its protein is CATSGDYGYEQYF.

This clonotype was counted a few times. The rearrangement uses TRBV5-1 and TRBJ2-1; D unresolved. V lost 0 bases, J lost 0 bases, and 13 bases lay in between. The CDR3 extends over 17 amino acids. Germline CDR1 reads SGHRS; CDR2 reads YFSETQ. CDR3 coding DNA: TGCGCCAGCAGCTTGGTCGGTCAGGCGAGCTCCTACAATGAGCAGTTCTTC. Residues: CASSLVGQASSYNEQFF.

This clonotype was picked up a small number of times. The gene calls are TRBV30 and TRBJ1-4; D is unclear. The CDR3 has 14 amino acids. The V gene's germline CDR1 is GTSNPN and CDR2 SVGIG (reference sequence). Trimming removed 3 bases from V and 7 bases from J, with 15 bases in between. The CDR3: CAWSGRGNGEKLFF. CDR3 in DNA: TGTGCCTGGAGCGGGAGAGGGAATGGTGAAAAACTGTTTTTT.

The sample holds many counts of this clonotype. V and J are TRBV6-2 or TRBV6-3 and TRBJ1-2; D may be TRBD1 (5 bases). The germline CDR1 and CDR2 sequences are MNHEY and SVGEGT. CDR3 length: 11 amino acids. The ends were cut back, 6 bases at V and 7 bases at J, with 9 bases in the middle. The CDR3 loop is CASSRRGGYTF. The CDR3 DNA sequence: TGTGCCAGCAGCCGGAGGGGTGGCTACACCTTC.

This clonotype was observed a handful of times. J is TRBJ1-2 and V is TRBV13, with D possibly being TRBD1 (6 bases). Germline CDR1 PRHDT, CDR2 FYEKMQ (reference sequence). The CDR3 is made up of 15 amino acids. V was trimmed by 0 bases and J by 8 bases, leaving 16 bases between them. The DNA for the CDR3 is TGTGCCAGCAGCTTAGGATTCAGGGGCGGGAAAGGCTACACCTTC. Its protein product is CASSLGFRGGKGYTF.

Comments on this clonotype: The junction does not match germline at one end; this may be a read error. This rearrangement joins TRBV5-1 to TRBJ1-2; D ambiguous. This CDR3 contains 12 residues. The V gene's germline CDR1 is SGHRS and CDR2 YFSETQ. The DNA for the CDR3 is TGCGCCAGCAGCTTGGCAAACTATGGCTGCACCTTC. It codes for CASSLANYGCTF.

Remarks on this clonotype: An end of the junction differs from the germline gene, which may be a read error. The chain combines TRBV2 with TRBJ2-6; a possible D gene is TRBD2 (6 bases). CDR1 and CDR2 (germline): SNHLY, FYNNEI. The length of the CDR3 is 19 residues. The CDR3 DNA reads as TGTGCCAGCAGTGGTGATAGCGGAATTACCCGCTCTGGGGCCAACGTCCGGACTTTC. Translating it yields CASSGDSGITRSGANVRTF.

Concerning this clonotype itself: A single base separates this from a much larger clone, so it may be a read error. The chain employs TRBV11-1 and TRBJ2-5; D is perhaps TRBD1 or TRBD2 (7 bases each). This CDR3 region has 16 residues. Germline-derived CDR1 and CDR2 are SGHAT and FQDESV (reference sequence). Trimming stripped 5 bases from V and 11 bases from J, with 27 bases between. The CDR3 DNA sequence: TGTGCCAGCAGCCGACAGGGAGGGAAGGTCTACAATGAGCAGTACTTC. This encodes CASSRQGGKVYNEQYF.

In this sample, this clonotype turned up many times. This chain connects TRBV29-1 to TRBJ2-7, with TRBD1 matching over 8 bases. The CDR3 has 13 amino acids. The ends lost 4 bases at V and 3 bases at J; junction bases unmatched: 5. CDR1 is SQVTM, CDR2 ANQGSEA, per germline. In DNA, the CDR3 is TGCAGCGTTGGGGCAACAGGGGGCTACGAGCAGTACTTC. It specifies CSVGATGGYEQYF.

V gene TRBV7-9 combines with J gene TRBJ1-4; the D is unclear. V was shortened by 2 bases and J by 9 bases, with 10 bases between the two germline ends. CDR1 is SEHNR and CDR2 is FQNEAQ in the germline V gene (reference sequence). The CDR3 is 13 residues long. DNA for the CDR3: TGTGCCAGCAGCTTAAGTGCTGGGAAAAAACTGTTTTTT. Translation: CASSLSAGKKLFF.

The genes are TRBV20-1 and TRBJ1-2; no firm D call. The CDR3 sequence is 13 residues long. Germline V CDR1 and CDR2: DFQATT, SNEGSKA (reference sequence). Trimming took 6 bases from V and 4 from J, leaving 15 bases between them. This CDR3 reads CSADRVRGYGYTF. The CDR3 coding sequence is TGCAGTGCGGATCGGGTCCGAGGCTATGGCTACACCTTC.

The sample holds many counts of this clonotype. The J gene is TRBJ2-7, the V gene TRBV6-2 or TRBV6-3; 11 bases are a match to TRBD2. This CDR3 comprises 14 residues. The germline gives CDR1 MNHEY, CDR2 SVGEGT. Unmatched junction bases numbered 7, after V lost 6 bases and J lost 6 bases. The CDR3 loop is CASRGFLAGGEQYF. In DNA, the CDR3 is TGTGCCAGCAGGGGATTCCTAGCGGGAGGCGAGCAGTACTTC.

In DNA, the CDR3 is TGTGCCAGCAGTCGGGACAGGGCGTATAGCAATCAGCCCCAGCATTTT. Protein sequence: CASSRDRAYSNQPQHF. The chain is built from TRBV2 and TRBJ1-5; 9 bases are shared with TRBD1. V gave up 5 bases and J gave up 0 bases; unmatched junction bases: 5. There are 16 residues in the CDR3. Germline assignment: CDR1 SNHLY and CDR2 FYNNEI.

This clonotype was picked up many times. The chain couples TRBV2 to TRBJ1-2, with D possibly matching TRBD1 (5 bases). This CDR3 spans 12 amino acids. V gave up 6 bases and J gave up 2 bases, with 7 bases separating them. From germline, CDR1 is SNHLY and CDR2 FYNNEI. In DNA, the CDR3 is TGTGCCAGCAGGGACAAAAACTATGGCTACACCTTC. It translates to CASRDKNYGYTF.